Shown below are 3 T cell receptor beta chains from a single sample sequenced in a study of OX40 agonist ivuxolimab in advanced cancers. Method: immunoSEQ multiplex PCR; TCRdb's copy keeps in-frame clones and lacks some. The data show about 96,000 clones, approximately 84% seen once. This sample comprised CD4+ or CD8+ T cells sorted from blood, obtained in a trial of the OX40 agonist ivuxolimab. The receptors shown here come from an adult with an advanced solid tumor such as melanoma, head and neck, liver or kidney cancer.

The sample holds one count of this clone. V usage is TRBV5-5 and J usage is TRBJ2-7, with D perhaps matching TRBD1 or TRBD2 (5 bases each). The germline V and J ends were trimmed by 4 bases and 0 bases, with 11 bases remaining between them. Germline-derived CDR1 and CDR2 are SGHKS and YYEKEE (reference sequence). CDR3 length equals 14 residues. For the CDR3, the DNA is TGTGCCAGCAGCGTCTCGGGGACCTCCTACGAGCAGTACTTC. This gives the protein CASSVSGTSYEQYF.

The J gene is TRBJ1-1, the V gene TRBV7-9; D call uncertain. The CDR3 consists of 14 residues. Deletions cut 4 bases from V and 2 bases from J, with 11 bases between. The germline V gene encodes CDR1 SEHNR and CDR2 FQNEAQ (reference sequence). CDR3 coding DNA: TGTGCCAGCAGCTCCCCGAGGAACAACACTGAAGCTTTCTTT. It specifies CASSSPRNNTEAFF.

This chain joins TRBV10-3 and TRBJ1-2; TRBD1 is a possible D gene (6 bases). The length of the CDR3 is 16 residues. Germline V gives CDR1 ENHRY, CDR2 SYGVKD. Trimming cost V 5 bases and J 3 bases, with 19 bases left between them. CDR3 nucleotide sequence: TGTGCCATCAGTCCGGTCCGGGGGGGCCCTTACTATGGCTACACCTTC. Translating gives CAISPVRGGPYYGYTF.